This T cell receptor beta chain was documented in a study of blood T cell repertoires in COVID-19. This clone has only one observation. Those who participated ranged in age from about 18 to 95 years and resided in about two dozen US areas. In assigning cohorts, the study relied on participant-reported clinical history. Exposed study participants had met a COVID-19 case within 2 weeks before entry. Clones were sequenced by immunoSEQ multiplex PCR, and TCRdb holds only the in-frame ones, with some missing. The sample holds roughly 240,000 clones, 80% to 90% seen once. The origin of this receptor is a middle-aged woman who had been exposed to COVID-19. The sequencing input was PBMCs or T cells enriched from blood (not recorded which).

CDR3 in amino acids: CASGQTRSPLHF. In DNA, the CDR3 is TGTGCCAGTGGGCAGACGCGTTCACCCCTCCACTTT. This rearrangement joins TRBV19 to TRBJ1-6; unclear D gene. The V gene lost 8 bases and the J gene lost 9 bases, with 11 bases spanning the gap. The CDR3 extends over 12 amino acids. Germline V gene data show CDR1 as LNHDA and CDR2 as SQIVND (reference sequence). The full variable domain, its missing parts supplied by reference TRBV19 and TRBJ1-6, is DGGITQSPKYLFRKEGQNVTLSCEQNLNHDAMYWYRQDPGQGLRLIYYSQIVNDFQKGDIAEGYSVSREKKESFPLTVTSAQKNPTAFYLCASGQTRSPLHFGNGTRLTVT.